This T cell receptor beta chain was recorded in a study of shared clonotypes between healthy human individuals. V shed 7 bases, J shed 2 bases, and the junction held 7 bases outside the gene matches. The CDR3 has 14 residues. The V gene's germline CDR1 is MDHEN and CDR2 SYDVKM. This clone was counted a single time. The method was immunoSEQ multiplex PCR; TCRdb's version includes in-frame clones alone and lacks a portion of them. The table shows 2,100,000 or so clones, with 90% to 96% occurring only once. The sample was naive CD4+ T cells sorted from blood. Described subset: CD45RA+ positively selected. The chain has TRBV28 and TRBJ1-1, with TRBD1 identical over 7 bases. This TCR was sampled from a man aged 18 to 30 in good health. CDR3: CASTTTGINTEAFF. In DNA, the CDR3 is TGTGCCAGCACCACGACAGGGATTAACACTGAAGCTTTCTTT.